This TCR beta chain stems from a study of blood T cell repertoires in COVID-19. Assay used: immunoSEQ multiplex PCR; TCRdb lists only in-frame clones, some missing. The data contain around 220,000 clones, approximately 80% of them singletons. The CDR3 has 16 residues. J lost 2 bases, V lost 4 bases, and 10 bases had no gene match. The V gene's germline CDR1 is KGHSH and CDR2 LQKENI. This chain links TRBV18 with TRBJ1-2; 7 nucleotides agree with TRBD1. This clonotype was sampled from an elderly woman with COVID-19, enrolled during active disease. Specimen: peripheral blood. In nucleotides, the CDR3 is TGTGCCAGCTCACAGATGACGACAGGGCAGAACTATGGCTACACCTTC. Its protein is CASSQMTTGQNYGYTF.